Here is one T cell receptor beta chain with its context. This entry is derived from a study of blood T cell repertoires in COVID-19. The overall study: There were acute and convalescent COVID-19 samples, and they came from the United States, Italy and Spain. In each case, the material was cDNA or gDNA derived from T cells, B-cell-depleted T cells, or PBMCs.

The germline CDR1 and CDR2 sequences are LNHDA and SQIVND (reference sequence). CDR3 length: 14 residues. V lost 3 bases and J lost 6; bases outside the gene matches: 7. TCRdb keeps only in-frame clones here, not all; method: immunoSEQ multiplex PCR. The data hold approximately 250,000 clones, with about 83% observed a single time. The V gene is TRBV19, the J gene TRBJ2-7, with TRBD1 identical over 8 bases. The sequenced material came from peripheral blood. The receptor comes from a woman aged 45-65 years with acute or convalescent COVID-19. The CDR3 protein is CASSIQGAKPEQYF. In nucleotides, the CDR3 is TGTGCCAGTAGTATCCAGGGGGCGAAACCCGAGCAGTACTTC.